This paragraph reports one T cell receptor beta chain. Its target is unknown. This CDR3 comprises 10 residues. Germline loops: CDR1 SEHNR, CDR2 FQNEAQ (reference sequence). V was shortened by 10 bases and J by 3 bases, with 5 bases between the two germline ends. RNA transcripts were the template, and TCR beta CDR3 regions were amplified from them. RT-PCR with HTBI primers came first, then second-round multiplex PCR. TCRdb re-called the multiplex PCR reads through MiXCR, storing one row per CDR3 protein. Among around 600,000 distinct CDR3 sequences listed, about two fifths were seen once. The sample originates from a study of Graves' ophthalmopathy and Graves' hyperthyroidism. Study results and limitations: The blood repertoire also included most expanded thyroid clonotypes above 0.001 frequency. Researchers report that a 13-signature model separated ophthalmopathy from stable hyperthyroidism, posting 85% to 90% sensitivity and about 82% specificity.

The TCR sequence derives from an adult man with Graves' ophthalmopathy. Sequencing was done on a sample of peripheral blood. This sequence joins TRBV7-9 and TRBJ2-3; no definite D call. CDR3 DNA: TGTGCCACCCTAACAGATACGCAGTATTTT. It specifies CATLTDTQYF.